Here is one T cell receptor beta chain with its context. The antigen is not known. Clones were read by immunoSEQ multiplex PCR, and TCRdb kept only the in-frame ones, dropping some. The profile covers some 99,000 clones, with 88% appearing a single time and 15% to 20% taken by the ten largest. The CDR3 spans 12 residues. The ends were cut back, 5 bases at V and 6 bases at J, with 8 bases in the middle. Germline V gene data show CDR1 as SGHTA and CDR2 as FQGTGA. The data derive from a study of T cell responses to AZD1222 COVID-19 vaccine. Broader study findings: Across spike, vaccine-associated CD4 TCRs were found, dominant at 160-218 and 743-854.

The chain uses TRBV7-3 and TRBJ2-1; no firm D call. The sequencing here drew on peripheral blood, taken 28 days after the second AZD1222 dose. The clonotype comes from an adult who received the AZD1222 COVID-19 vaccine. The CDR3 DNA reads as TGTGCCAGCAGCCAAACTGCCAATGAGCAGTTCTTC. Translation gives CASSQTANEQFF.